A single sample gave rise to the 30 T cell receptor beta chains below, sequenced in a study of shared clonotypes between healthy human individuals. The repertoire was sequenced with immunoSEQ multiplex PCR; TCRdb's copy has only in-frame clones and lacks some. The table records around 2,000,000 clones, 90% to 95% of them present only once. Naive CD8 cells comprised CD45RO-negative, CCR7-positively selected cells, excluding terminally differentiated effector memory CD45RA+ cells. The specimen sequenced was naive CD8+ T cells from PBMCs. The source of these receptors is a young man in good health. Some clones in this sample may be carry-over from other donors' samples.

This CDR3 is CSVDYAYGYTF. The CDR3 DNA reads as TGCAGCGTCGACTATGCGTATGGCTACACCTTC. The J gene is TRBJ1-2, the V gene TRBV29-1; unclear D gene. This CDR3 has 11 residues. V was trimmed by 6 bases and J by 5 bases, leaving 10 bases between them. CDR1 is SQVTM, CDR2 ANQGSEA, per germline.

The rearrangement links TRBV5-1 to TRBJ2-1; no definite D call. Germline CDR1 SGHRS, CDR2 YFSETQ. V was trimmed by 0 bases and J by 0 bases, leaving 10 bases between them. The CDR3 has 16 residues. In DNA, the CDR3 is TGCGCCAGCAGCTTGGTTGTCGGAAGCTCCTACAATGAGCAGTTCTTC. Its translation: CASSLVVGSSYNEQFF.

This clone was detected only a few times. The genes are TRBV19 and TRBJ1-5; TRBD1 agrees at 7 bases. Losses at the gene ends were 6 bases for V and 0 bases for J; bases not matched to a gene: 11. Germline V CDR1 and CDR2: LNHDA, SQIVND (reference sequence). This CDR3 has 17 residues. CDR3 protein: CASRYRDSEYSNQPQHF. For the CDR3, the DNA is TGTGCCAGTAGATACCGGGACAGTGAGTATAGCAATCAGCCCCAGCATTTT. The variable domain in full, completed from reference TRBV19 and TRBJ1-5, reads DGGITQSPKYLFRKEGQNVTLSCEQNLNHDAMYWYRQDPGQGLRLIYYSQIVNDFQKGDIAEGYSVSREKKESFPLTVTSAQKNPTAFYLCASRYRDSEYSNQPQHFGDGTRLSIL.

This clone was recorded once. V and J are TRBV10-3 and TRBJ2-2; 12 bases line up with TRBD2. The germline V gene has CDR1 ENHRY and CDR2 SYGVKD. V lost 2 bases, J lost 5 bases, and 6 bases stayed unmatched. The CDR3 runs 17 residues. The chain's CDR3 is CAISERRLAGGTGELFF. CDR3 bases: TGTGCCATCAGTGAGAGACGGCTAGCGGGGGGGACCGGGGAGCTGTTTTTT.

The chain carries TRBV30 and TRBJ2-1; D might be TRBD2 (6 bases). This CDR3 spans 10 amino acids. Trimming pared 5 bases from V and 9 bases from J, leaving 8 bases between. The germline gives CDR1 GTSNPN, CDR2 SVGIG (reference sequence). The CDR3, as DNA: TGTGCCTGGTCGGGACTTGAGCAGTTCTTC. Translation: CAWSGLEQFF.

This clone was recorded only once. The V gene is TRBV28, the J gene TRBJ2-1, with 9 bases lining up with TRBD2. The CDR3 contains 12 residues. Per the germline V gene, CDR1 is MDHEN and CDR2 is SYDVKM. The V and J ends lost 8 bases and 7 bases, in that order; junction bases with no gene match: 3. DNA of the CDR3: TGTGCCAGCGCGAGCGGGAGGAATGAGCAGTTCTTC. Protein: CASASGRNEQFF.

The table lists this clone with a count of one. V gene TRBV4-3 combines with J gene TRBJ2-1; D gene unclear. V shed 0 bases and J shed 0 bases, with 15 bases lying between them. The CDR3 is 18 residues long. Per germline, CDR1 LGHNA and CDR2 YSLEER. DNA for the CDR3: TGCGCCAGCAGCCAAGATCCCGTTTTTGCGGACTCCTACAATGAGCAGTTCTTC. Translating gives CASSQDPVFADSYNEQFF.

This clone was counted once. The rearrangement uses TRBV7-9 and TRBJ2-1; no definite D call. CDR1 and CDR2 (germline): SEHNR, FQNEAQ (reference sequence). This CDR3 comprises 12 residues. V gave up 2 bases and J gave up 8 bases, with 7 bases separating them. Written as DNA, the CDR3 is TGTGCCAGCAGCTTATTCGGAGATGAGCAGTTCTTC. Amino acids: CASSLFGDEQFF. Full variable domain (remainder filled in from reference TRBV7-9 and TRBJ2-1): DTGVSQNPRHKITKRGQNVTFRCDPISEHNRLYWYRQTLGQGPEFLTYFQNEAQLEKSRLLSDRFSAERPKGSFSTLEIQRTEQGDSAMYLCASSLFGDEQFFGPGTRLTVL.

This clone was recorded once. This chain links TRBV28 with TRBJ2-5; 7 nucleotides line up with TRBD2. After removal of 6 bases from V and 7 bases from J, the junction contained 8 bases not matched to a gene. CDR3 size: 13 residues. CDR1 is MDHEN and CDR2 is SYDVKM in the germline V gene. CDR3 DNA: TGTGCCAGCAGGCTGGGGGGGACTGGGACCCAGTACTTC. Translating it yields CASRLGGTGTQYF. Supplemented by reference TRBV28 and TRBJ2-5, the full variable domain reads DVKVTQSSRYLVKRTGEKVFLECVQDMDHENMFWYRQDPGLGLRLIYFSYDVKMKEKGDIPEGYSVSREKKERFSLILESASTNQTSMYLCASRLGGTGTQYFGPGTRLLVL.

V gene TRBV4-1 combines with J gene TRBJ2-7; D may correspond to TRBD1 or TRBD2 (6 bases each). CDR3 length: 16 residues. The germline V and J ends were trimmed by 0 bases and 4 bases, with 16 bases remaining between them. Germline V gene sequence: CDR1 MGHRA, CDR2 YSYEKL. CDR3 residues: CASSQESGGGRYEQYF. The CDR3 DNA reads TGCGCCAGCAGCCAAGAATCAGGAGGGGGACGATACGAGCAGTACTTC.

This clone was detected only once. The chain carries TRBV28 and TRBJ2-1; a possible D gene is TRBD2 (6 bases). Germline V gene data show CDR1 as MDHEN and CDR2 as SYDVKM. Trimming took 7 bases from V and 4 from J, leaving 17 bases between them. The CDR3 loop spans 15 amino acids. CDR3 nucleotide sequence: TGTGCCAGCACTGGCGCCCGGGAGAGGTACAATGAGCAGTTCTTC. This translates into CASTGARERYNEQFF. The full variable domain, with the rest looked up from reference TRBV28 and TRBJ2-1, is DVKVTQSSRYLVKRTGEKVFLECVQDMDHENMFWYRQDPGLGLRLIYFSYDVKMKEKGDIPEGYSVSREKKERFSLILESASTNQTSMYLCASTGARERYNEQFFGPGTRLTVL.

V gene TRBV4-1 combines with J gene TRBJ2-7; 14 nucleotides align to TRBD2. The CDR3 is made up of 15 amino acids. Germline V gene data show CDR1 as MGHRA and CDR2 as YSYEKL. Unmatched junction bases numbered 5, after V lost 3 bases and J lost 7 bases. The chain's CDR3 is CASSQGLAGDPEQYF. CDR3 bases: TGCGCCAGCAGCCAGGGACTAGCGGGGGACCCGGAGCAGTACTTC.

The chain joins TRBV10-3 to TRBJ1-5; no clear D. The germline V and J ends were trimmed by 2 bases and 1 base, with 9 bases remaining between them. The germline V gene has CDR1 ENHRY and CDR2 SYGVKD. The CDR3 sequence is 15 residues long. For the CDR3, the DNA is TGTGCCATCAGTGAGACGGGAGAGAGCAATCAGCCCCAGCATTTT. It is translated as CAISETGESNQPQHF.

The chain couples TRBV9 to TRBJ2-2; D unclear. Germline CDR1 is SGDLS and CDR2 is YYNGEE. V was cut by 3 bases and J by 6 bases, with 21 bases left in between. CDR3 length: 17 amino acids. The CDR3 reads CASSADRAPRLAGELFF. Written as DNA, the CDR3 is TGTGCCAGCAGCGCCGACCGGGCCCCGAGGTTGGCCGGGGAGCTGTTTTTT.

V and J are TRBV7-3 and TRBJ2-5; the D gene is possibly TRBD1 (6 bases). V was trimmed by 2 bases and J by 4 bases, leaving 14 bases between them. The CDR3 loop spans 15 amino acids. Germline values: CDR1 SGHTA, CDR2 FQGTGA. The CDR3 sequence: CASSLPWGRLETQYF. CDR3 DNA: TGTGCCAGCAGCTTACCGTGGGGGCGACTAGAGACCCAGTACTTC.

The chain couples TRBV15 to TRBJ2-7, with D perhaps matching TRBD1 (6 bases). Trimming removed 0 bases from V and 3 bases from J, with 24 bases in between. CDR1 and CDR2 (germline): LNHNV, YYDKDF (reference sequence). The CDR3 consists of 19 residues. The CDR3 sequence is CATSRDWPGQSDLDYEQYF. In DNA, the CDR3 is TGTGCCACCAGCAGAGATTGGCCCGGACAGAGCGACCTAGACTACGAGCAGTACTTC.

The chain combines TRBV19 with TRBJ1-1; D perhaps matches TRBD1 (6 bases). CDR1 LNHDA and CDR2 SQIVND come from the germline V gene (reference sequence). The germline V and J ends were trimmed by 5 bases and 3 bases, with 13 bases remaining between them. This CDR3 has 14 amino acids. The CDR3 loop is CASSEGVKDTEAFF. Here the CDR3 DNA reads TGTGCCAGTAGTGAGGGGGTGAAGGACACTGAAGCTTTCTTT. The full variable domain, rest sourced from reference TRBV19 and TRBJ1-1, is DGGITQSPKYLFRKEGQNVTLSCEQNLNHDAMYWYRQDPGQGLRLIYYSQIVNDFQKGDIAEGYSVSREKKESFPLTVTSAQKNPTAFYLCASSEGVKDTEAFFGQGTRLTVV.

The rearrangement uses TRBV28 and TRBJ2-5, with a possible D match to TRBD2 (7 bases). The CDR3 extends over 14 amino acids. The germline gives CDR1 MDHEN, CDR2 SYDVKM. Between the trimmed V and J ends, which lost 7 bases and 5 bases, there was a span of 17 bases. CDR3 sequence: CASKGLGGRETQYF. The DNA for the CDR3 is TGTGCCAGCAAGGGTCTGGGGGGGCGCGAGACCCAGTACTTC.

V is TRBV19 and J is TRBJ2-1; D gene uncertain. Looked up from germline, CDR1 is LNHDA and CDR2 is SQIVND (reference sequence). Deletions cut 6 bases from V and 6 bases from J, with 12 bases between. The CDR3 extends over 13 amino acids. CDR3: CASSLTGFNEQFF. The CDR3 region has the DNA TGTGCCAGTAGCCTCACCGGGTTCAATGAGCAGTTCTTC.

This clone has a single count. V is TRBV13 and J is TRBJ2-1; 9 nucleotides line up with TRBD1. The J segment lost 6 bases and the V segment lost 5 bases, leaving 5 bases of the junction unmatched. This CDR3 spans 14 amino acids. Per the germline V gene, CDR1 is PRHDT and CDR2 is FYEKMQ (reference sequence). CDR3 sequence (DNA): TGTGCCAGCAGCGTGGGACAGGGACCCAATGAGCAGTTCTTC. Its protein product is CASSVGQGPNEQFF.

This chain uses TRBV28 with TRBJ2-3; 8 bases fit TRBD2. The CDR3 has 16 amino acids. Germline-derived CDR1 and CDR2 are MDHEN and SYDVKM. The V and J ends lost 4 bases and 6 bases, in that order; junction bases with no gene match: 12. The CDR3 bases are TGTGCCAGCAGTTACCGCGCCGGGAGGGCGGGGGATACGCAGTATTTT. Its protein is CASSYRAGRAGDTQYF.

This clone showed up just once. V is TRBV9 and J is TRBJ1-1; D remains unclear. The CDR3 has 15 residues. V dropped 1 base and J dropped 5 bases, with 15 bases sitting between them. In germline, CDR1 is SGDLS, CDR2 YYNGEE. The DNA of the CDR3 is TGTGCCAGCAGCGTAAGCAACGGAGGGAGTACTGAAGCTTTCTTT. This sequence encodes CASSVSNGGSTEAFF.

The chain carries TRBV5-1 and TRBJ2-1; no firm D call. V was shortened by 5 bases and J by 5 bases, with 17 bases between the two germline ends. Germline V gene sequence: CDR1 SGHRS, CDR2 YFSETQ. CDR3 length equals 15 residues. This CDR3 is CASRTEPRPDNEQFF. In DNA form, the CDR3 reads TGCGCCAGCAGAACGGAGCCCAGGCCCGACAATGAGCAGTTCTTC.

The chain carries TRBV4-1 and TRBJ2-7, with D unresolved. This CDR3 is built from 14 residues. Germline assignment: CDR1 MGHRA and CDR2 YSYEKL. Trimming left V 3 bases short and J 2 bases short, with 11 bases between. CDR3: CASSHEPTTYEQYF. The CDR3, as DNA: TGCGCCAGCAGCCATGAACCGACCACCTACGAGCAGTACTTC.

As regards this clone: Other DNA sequences within the sample encode an identical CDR3. The V gene is TRBV7-9, the J gene TRBJ2-7; D gene uncertain. With 3 bases removed from V and 3 bases from J, the gap between germline ends came to 6 bases. Germline V CDR1 and CDR2: SEHNR, FQNEAQ (reference sequence). The CDR3 has 12 residues. The CDR3 spells CASSLSDYEQYF. CDR3 in DNA: TGTGCCAGCAGCTTGAGTGACTACGAGCAGTACTTC.

V and J are TRBV5-6 and TRBJ2-1; TRBD2 might be the D (7 bases). CDR1 is SGHDT, CDR2 YYEEEE, per germline. There are 14 residues in the CDR3. The germline V and J ends were trimmed by 6 bases and 3 bases, with 13 bases remaining between them. The CDR3 spells CASMAGAGYNEQFF. The CDR3 DNA sequence: TGTGCCAGCATGGCGGGGGCTGGCTACAATGAGCAGTTCTTC.

V is TRBV7-2 and J is TRBJ2-3, with 7 bases lining up with TRBD2. The CDR3 is made up of 15 amino acids. After removal of 8 bases from V and 0 bases from J, the junction contained 8 bases not matched to a gene. Germline V lookup: CDR1 SGHTA, CDR2 FQGNSA. Here the CDR3 reads CASAWGRASTDTQYF. CDR3 bases: TGTGCCAGCGCCTGGGGGAGGGCTAGCACAGATACGCAGTATTTT.

This chain joins TRBV4-3 and TRBJ2-1; D is unresolved. CDR3 length equals 15 residues. V was clipped by 4 bases and J by 2 bases, with 12 bases between them. Germline V lookup: CDR1 LGHNA, CDR2 YSLEER. CDR3 residues: CASSPPGATYNEQFF. The CDR3 DNA sequence: TGCGCCAGCAGCCCCCCTGGCGCGACCTACAATGAGCAGTTCTTC.

This CDR3 is CASSQVPAGGADTQYF. In DNA form, the CDR3 reads TGCGCCAGCAGCCAAGTTCCAGCGGGCGGTGCAGATACGCAGTATTTT. The chain uses TRBV4-1 and TRBJ2-3; weak D call: TRBD2 (6 bases). Germline CDR1 and CDR2: MGHRA and YSYEKL. The CDR3 has 16 amino acids. V lost 1 base to trimming and J lost 4 bases, with 15 bases between them.

The chain couples TRBV11-3 to TRBJ2-7; 7 bases are shared with TRBD2. The J segment lost 4 bases and the V segment lost 1 base, leaving 16 bases of the junction unmatched. Germline CDR1 reads SGHNT; CDR2 reads YENEEA. This CDR3 comprises 18 residues. CDR3 DNA: TGTGCCAGCAGCTTAGGGCCTCTTCCGGGGGAGGGCCGTTACGAGCAGTACTTC. It yields the protein CASSLGPLPGEGRYEQYF. Supplemented by reference TRBV11-3 and TRBJ2-7, the full variable domain reads EAGVVQSPRYKIIEKKQPVAFWCNPISGHNTLYWYLQNLGQGPELLIRYENEEAVDDSQLPKDRFSAERLKGVDSTLKIQPAELGDSAVYLCASSLGPLPGEGRYEQYFGPGTRLTVT.